This T cell receptor beta chain appears in the sequencing data of a study of shared clonotypes between healthy human individuals. On the study more broadly: Per-donor plates numbered three CD4 naive, three CD4 memory, two CD8 naive and one CD8 memory.

Germline values: CDR1 SGHDN, CDR2 FVKESK. The length of the CDR3 is 15 residues. V was clipped by 4 bases and J by 1 base; unmatched bases: 4. Sequencing used immunoSEQ multiplex PCR; TCRdb keeps in-frame clones, though not all of them. The data contain roughly 2.5 million clones, just over 90% of them singletons. The chain uses TRBV14 and TRBJ2-7; TRBD1 matches at 10 bases. The sequenced sample consisted of naive CD4+ T cells sorted from blood. Stated subset: CD45RA+ positively selected. The receptor comes from a man aged 18 to 30 in good health. CDR3 in DNA: TGTGCCAGCAGCCGCTGGGGACAGGGGTCCTACGAGCAGTACTTC. Its translation: CASSRWGQGSYEQYF.